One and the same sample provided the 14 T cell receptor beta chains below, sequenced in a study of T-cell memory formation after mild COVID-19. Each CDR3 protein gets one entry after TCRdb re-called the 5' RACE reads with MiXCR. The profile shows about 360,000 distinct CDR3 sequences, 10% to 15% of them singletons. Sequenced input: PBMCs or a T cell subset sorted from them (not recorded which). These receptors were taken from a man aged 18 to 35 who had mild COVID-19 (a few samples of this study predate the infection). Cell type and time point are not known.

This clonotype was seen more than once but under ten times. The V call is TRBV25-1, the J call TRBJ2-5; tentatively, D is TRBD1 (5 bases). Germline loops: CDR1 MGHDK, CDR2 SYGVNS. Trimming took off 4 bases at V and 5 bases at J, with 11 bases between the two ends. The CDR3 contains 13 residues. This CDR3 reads CASSVGVGETQYF. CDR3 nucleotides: TGTGCCAGCAGTGTAGGGGTTGGTGAGACCCAGTACTTC. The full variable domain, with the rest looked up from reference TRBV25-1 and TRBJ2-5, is EADIYQTPRYLVIGTGKKITLECSQTMGHDKMYWYQQDPGMELHLIHYSYGVNSTEKGDLSSESTVSRIRTEHFPLTLESARPSHTSQYLCASSVGVGETQYFGPGTRLLVL.

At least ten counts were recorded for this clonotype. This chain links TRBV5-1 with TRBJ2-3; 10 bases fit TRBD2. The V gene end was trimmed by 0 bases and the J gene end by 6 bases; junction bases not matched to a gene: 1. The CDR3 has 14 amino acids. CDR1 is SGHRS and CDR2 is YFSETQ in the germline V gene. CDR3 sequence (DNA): TGCGCCAGCAGCTTGGCGGGACTAGCGGATACGCAGTATTTT. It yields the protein CASSLAGLADTQYF. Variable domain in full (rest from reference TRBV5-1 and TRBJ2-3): KAGVTQTPRYLIKTRGQQVTLSCSPISGHRSVSWYQQTPGQGLQFLFEYFSETQRNKGNFPGRFSGRQFSNSRSEMNVSTLELGDSALYLCASSLAGLADTQYFGPGTRLTVL.

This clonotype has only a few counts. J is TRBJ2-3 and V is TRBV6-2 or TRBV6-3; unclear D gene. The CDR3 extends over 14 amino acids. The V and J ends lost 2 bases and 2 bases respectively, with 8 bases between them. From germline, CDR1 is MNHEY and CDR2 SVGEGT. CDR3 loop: CASSYLGYTDTQYF. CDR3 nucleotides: TGTGCCAGCAGTTACCTCGGGTACACAGATACGCAGTATTTT.

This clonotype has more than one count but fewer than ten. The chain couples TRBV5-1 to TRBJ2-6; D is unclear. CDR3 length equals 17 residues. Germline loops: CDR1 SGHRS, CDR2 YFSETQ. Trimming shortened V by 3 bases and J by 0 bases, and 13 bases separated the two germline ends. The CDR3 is CASSSPGLFSGANVLTF. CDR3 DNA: TGCGCCAGCAGCTCCCCGGGCTTATTCTCTGGGGCCAACGTCCTGACTTTC.

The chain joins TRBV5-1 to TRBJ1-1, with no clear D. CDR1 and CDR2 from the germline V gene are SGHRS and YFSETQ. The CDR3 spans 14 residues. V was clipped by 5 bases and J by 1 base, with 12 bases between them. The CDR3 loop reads CASRAEVTNTEAFF. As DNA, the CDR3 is TGCGCCAGCAGAGCCGAGGTGACGAACACTGAAGCTTTCTTT. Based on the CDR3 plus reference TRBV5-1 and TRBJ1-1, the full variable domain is KAGVTQTPRYLIKTRGQQVTLSCSPISGHRSVSWYQQTPGQGLQFLFEYFSETQRNKGNFPGRFSGRQFSNSRSEMNVSTLELGDSALYLCASRAEVTNTEAFFGQGTRLTVV.

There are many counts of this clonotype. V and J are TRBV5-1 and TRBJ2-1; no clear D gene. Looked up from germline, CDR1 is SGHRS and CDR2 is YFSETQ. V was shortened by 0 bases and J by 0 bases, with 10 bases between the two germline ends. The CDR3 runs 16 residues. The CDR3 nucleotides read TGCGCCAGCAGCTTGGGATCCTCTTCCTCCTACAATGAGCAGTTCTTC. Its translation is CASSLGSSSSYNEQFF.

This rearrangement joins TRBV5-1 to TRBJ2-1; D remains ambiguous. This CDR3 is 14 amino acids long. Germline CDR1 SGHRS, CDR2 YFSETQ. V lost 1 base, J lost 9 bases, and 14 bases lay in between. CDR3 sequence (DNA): TGCGCCAGCAGCTTGCGGGTCAGTTCTGGTGAGCAGTTCTTC. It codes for CASSLRVSSGEQFF.

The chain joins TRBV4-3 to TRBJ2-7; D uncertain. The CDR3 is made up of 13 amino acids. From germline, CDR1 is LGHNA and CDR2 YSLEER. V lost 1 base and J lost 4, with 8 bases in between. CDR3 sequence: CASSQVVSYEQYF. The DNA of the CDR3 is TGCGCCAGCAGCCAAGTTGTGTCTTACGAGCAGTACTTC.

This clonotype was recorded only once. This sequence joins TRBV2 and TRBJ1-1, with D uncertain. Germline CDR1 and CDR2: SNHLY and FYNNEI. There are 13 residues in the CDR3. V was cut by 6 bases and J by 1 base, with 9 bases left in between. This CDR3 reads CASRADWNTEAFF. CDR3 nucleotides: TGTGCCAGCAGGGCGGACTGGAACACTGAAGCTTTCTTT. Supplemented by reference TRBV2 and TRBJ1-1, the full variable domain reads EPEVTQTPSHQVTQMGQEVILRCVPISNHLYFYWYRQILGQKVEFLVSFYNNEISEKSEIFDDQFSVERPDGSNFTLKIRSTKLEDSAMYFCASRADWNTEAFFGQGTRLTVV.

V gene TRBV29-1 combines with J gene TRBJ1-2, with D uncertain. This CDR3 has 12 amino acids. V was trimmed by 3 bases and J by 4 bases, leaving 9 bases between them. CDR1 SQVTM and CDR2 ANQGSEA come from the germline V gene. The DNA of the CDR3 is TGCAGCGTTGATCTTATCAGCTATGGCTACACCTTC. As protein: CSVDLISYGYTF.

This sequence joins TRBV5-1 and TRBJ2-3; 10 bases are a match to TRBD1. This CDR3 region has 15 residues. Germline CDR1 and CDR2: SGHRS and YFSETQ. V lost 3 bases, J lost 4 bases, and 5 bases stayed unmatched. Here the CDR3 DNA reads TGCGCCAGCAGCTCGGGACAGGGGAGGGCAGATACGCAGTATTTT. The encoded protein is CASSSGQGRADTQYF.

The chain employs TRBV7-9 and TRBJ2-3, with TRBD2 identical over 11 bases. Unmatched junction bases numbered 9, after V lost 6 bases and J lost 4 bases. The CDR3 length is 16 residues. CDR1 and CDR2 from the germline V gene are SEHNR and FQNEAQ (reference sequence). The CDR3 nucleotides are TGTGCCAGCAGTTTCGCGGGACTAGCGGTTCCAGATACGCAGTATTTT. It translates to CASSFAGLAVPDTQYF. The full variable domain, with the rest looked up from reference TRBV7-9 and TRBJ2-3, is DTGVSQNPRHKITKRGQNVTFRCDPISEHNRLYWYRQTLGQGPEFLTYFQNEAQLEKSRLLSDRFSAERPKGSFSTLEIQRTEQGDSAMYLCASSFAGLAVPDTQYFGPGTRLTVL.

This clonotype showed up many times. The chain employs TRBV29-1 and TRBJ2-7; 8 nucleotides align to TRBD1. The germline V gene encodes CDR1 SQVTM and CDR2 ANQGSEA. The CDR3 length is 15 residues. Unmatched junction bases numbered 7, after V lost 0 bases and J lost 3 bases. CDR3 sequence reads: CSVEDPQGANYEQYF. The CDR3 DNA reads TGCAGCGTTGAAGATCCCCAGGGGGCCAACTACGAGCAGTACTTC.

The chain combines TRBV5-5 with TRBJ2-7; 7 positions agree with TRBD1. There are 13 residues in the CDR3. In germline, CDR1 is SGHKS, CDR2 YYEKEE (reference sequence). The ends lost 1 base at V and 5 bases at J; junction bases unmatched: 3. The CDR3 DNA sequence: TGTGCCAGCAGCTTGAGGGGGCTCCACGAGCAGTACGTC. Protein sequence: CASSLRGLHEQYV.